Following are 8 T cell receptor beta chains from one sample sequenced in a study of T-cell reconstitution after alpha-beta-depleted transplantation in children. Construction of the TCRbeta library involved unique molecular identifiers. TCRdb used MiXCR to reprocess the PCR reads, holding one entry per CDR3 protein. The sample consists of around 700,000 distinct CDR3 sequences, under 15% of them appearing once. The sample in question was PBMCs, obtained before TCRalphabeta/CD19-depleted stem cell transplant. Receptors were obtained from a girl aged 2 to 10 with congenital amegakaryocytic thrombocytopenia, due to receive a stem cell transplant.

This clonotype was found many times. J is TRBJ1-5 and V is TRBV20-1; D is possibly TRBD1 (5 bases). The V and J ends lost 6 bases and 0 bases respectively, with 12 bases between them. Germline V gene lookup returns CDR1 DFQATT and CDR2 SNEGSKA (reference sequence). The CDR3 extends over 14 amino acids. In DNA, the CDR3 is TGCAGTGCCTCACGGACAATTAGCAATCAGCCCCAGCATTTT. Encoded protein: CSASRTISNQPQHF.

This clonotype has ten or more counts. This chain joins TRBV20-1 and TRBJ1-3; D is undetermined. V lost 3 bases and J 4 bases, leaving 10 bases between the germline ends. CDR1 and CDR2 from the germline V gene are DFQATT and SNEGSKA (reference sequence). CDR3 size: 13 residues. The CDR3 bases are TGCAGTGCTAGTGCGGGGATAGGAAACACCATATATTTT. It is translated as CSASAGIGNTIYF.

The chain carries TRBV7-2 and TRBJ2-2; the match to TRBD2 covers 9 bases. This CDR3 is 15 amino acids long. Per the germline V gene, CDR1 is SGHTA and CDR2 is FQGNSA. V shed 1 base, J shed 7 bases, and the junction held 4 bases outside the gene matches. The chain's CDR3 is CASSLDGTSNGELFF. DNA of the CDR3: TGTGCCAGCAGCTTAGACGGGACTAGCAACGGGGAGCTGTTTTTT.

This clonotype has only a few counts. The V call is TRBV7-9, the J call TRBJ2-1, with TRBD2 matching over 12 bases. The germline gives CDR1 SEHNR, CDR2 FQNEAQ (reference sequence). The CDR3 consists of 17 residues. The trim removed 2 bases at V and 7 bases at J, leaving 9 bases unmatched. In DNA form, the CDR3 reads TGTGCCAGCAGCTTATTCAGCGGACTAGCGGGACGGAATGAGCAGTTCTTC. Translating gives CASSLFSGLAGRNEQFF.

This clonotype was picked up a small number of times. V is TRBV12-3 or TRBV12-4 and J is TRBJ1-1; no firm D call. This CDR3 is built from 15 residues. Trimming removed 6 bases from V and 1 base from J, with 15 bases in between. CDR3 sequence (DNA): TGTGCCAGCAGCACCCGCCCTATCCAGAACACTGAAGCTTTCTTT. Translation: CASSTRPIQNTEAFF.

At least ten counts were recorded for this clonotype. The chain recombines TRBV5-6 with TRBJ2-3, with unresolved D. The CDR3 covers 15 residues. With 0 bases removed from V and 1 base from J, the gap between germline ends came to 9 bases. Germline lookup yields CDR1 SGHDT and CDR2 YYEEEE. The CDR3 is CASSLVSLRTDTQYF. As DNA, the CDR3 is TGTGCCAGCAGCTTGGTTAGCCTGCGCACAGATACGCAGTATTTT.

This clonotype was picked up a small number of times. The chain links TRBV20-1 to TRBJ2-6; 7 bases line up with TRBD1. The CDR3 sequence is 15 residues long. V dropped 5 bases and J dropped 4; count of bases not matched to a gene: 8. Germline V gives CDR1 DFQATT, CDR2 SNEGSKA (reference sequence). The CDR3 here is CSARPDRAGANVLTF. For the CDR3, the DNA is TGCAGTGCTCGACCCGACAGGGCCGGGGCCAACGTCCTGACTTTC.

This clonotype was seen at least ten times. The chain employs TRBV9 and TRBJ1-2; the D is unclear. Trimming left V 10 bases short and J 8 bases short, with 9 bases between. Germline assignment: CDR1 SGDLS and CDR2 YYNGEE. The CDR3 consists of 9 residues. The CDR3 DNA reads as TGTGCCGGACCATCCGGCTACACCTTC. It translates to CAGPSGYTF. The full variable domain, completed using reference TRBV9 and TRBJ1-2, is DSGVTQTPKHLITATGQRVTLRCSPRSGDLSVYWYQQSLDQGLQFLIQYYNGEERAKGNILERFSAQQFPDLHSELNLSSLELGDSALYFCAGPSGYTFGSGTRLTVV.